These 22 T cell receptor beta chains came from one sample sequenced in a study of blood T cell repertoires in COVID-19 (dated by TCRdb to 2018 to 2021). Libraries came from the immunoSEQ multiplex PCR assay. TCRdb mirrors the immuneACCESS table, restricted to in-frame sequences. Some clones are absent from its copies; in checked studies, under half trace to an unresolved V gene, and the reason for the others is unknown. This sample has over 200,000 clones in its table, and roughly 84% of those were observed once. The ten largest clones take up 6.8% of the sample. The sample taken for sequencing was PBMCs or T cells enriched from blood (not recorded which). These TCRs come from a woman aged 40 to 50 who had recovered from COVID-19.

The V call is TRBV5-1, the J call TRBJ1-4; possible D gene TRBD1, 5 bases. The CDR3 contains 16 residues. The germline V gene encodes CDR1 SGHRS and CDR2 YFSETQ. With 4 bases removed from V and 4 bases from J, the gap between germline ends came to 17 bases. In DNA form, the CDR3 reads TGCGCCAGCAGCCTGGCTGACAGCATCAATAATGAAAAACTGTTTTTT. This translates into CASSLADSINNEKLFF.

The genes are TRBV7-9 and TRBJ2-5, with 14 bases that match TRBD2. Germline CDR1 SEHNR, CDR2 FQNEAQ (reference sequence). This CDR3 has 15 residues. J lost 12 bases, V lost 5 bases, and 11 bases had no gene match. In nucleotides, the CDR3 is TGTGCCAGCAGCCCGGGACTAGCGGGAGTTCCACGCAAGTACTTC. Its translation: CASSPGLAGVPRKYF.

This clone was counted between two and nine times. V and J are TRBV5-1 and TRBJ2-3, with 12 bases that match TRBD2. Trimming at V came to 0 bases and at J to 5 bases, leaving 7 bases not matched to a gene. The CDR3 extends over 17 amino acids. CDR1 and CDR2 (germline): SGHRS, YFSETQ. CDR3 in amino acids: CASSLAYLAGGEDTQYF. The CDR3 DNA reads TGCGCCAGCAGCTTGGCGTACCTAGCGGGAGGGGAAGATACGCAGTATTTT.

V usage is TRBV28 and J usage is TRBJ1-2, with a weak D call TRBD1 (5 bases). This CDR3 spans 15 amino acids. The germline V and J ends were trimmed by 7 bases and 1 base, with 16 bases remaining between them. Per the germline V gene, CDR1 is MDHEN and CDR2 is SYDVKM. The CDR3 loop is CASTLGTLINYGYTF. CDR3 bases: TGTGCCAGCACCTTAGGGACTCTCATTAACTATGGCTACACCTTC.

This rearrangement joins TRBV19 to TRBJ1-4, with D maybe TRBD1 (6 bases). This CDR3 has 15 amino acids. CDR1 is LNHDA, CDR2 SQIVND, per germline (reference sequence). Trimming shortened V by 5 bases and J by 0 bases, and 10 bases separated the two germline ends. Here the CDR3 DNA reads TGTGCCAGTAGTCCCAACAGGGCAACTAATGAAAAACTGTTTTTT. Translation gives CASSPNRATNEKLFF.

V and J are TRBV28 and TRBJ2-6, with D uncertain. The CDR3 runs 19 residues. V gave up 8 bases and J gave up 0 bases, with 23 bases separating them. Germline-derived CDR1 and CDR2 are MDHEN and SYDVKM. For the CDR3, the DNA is TGTGCCAGCTCGGTTCCTCTGGGTCGAAAGCGCTCTGGGGCCAACGTCCTGACTTTC. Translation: CASSVPLGRKRSGANVLTF.

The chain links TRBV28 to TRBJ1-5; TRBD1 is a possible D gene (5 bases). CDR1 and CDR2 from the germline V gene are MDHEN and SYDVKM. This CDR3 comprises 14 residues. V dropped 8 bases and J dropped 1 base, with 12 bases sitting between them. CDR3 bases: TGTGCCAGCGGACCACGACAGAGCAATCAGCCCCAGCATTTT. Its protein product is CASGPRQSNQPQHF.

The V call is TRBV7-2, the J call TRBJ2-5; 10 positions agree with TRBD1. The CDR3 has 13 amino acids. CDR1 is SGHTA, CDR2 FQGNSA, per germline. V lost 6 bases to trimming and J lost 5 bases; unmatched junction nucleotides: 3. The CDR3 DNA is TGTGCCAGCAGGAAGGACAGGGGGGAGACCCAGTACTTC. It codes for CASRKDRGETQYF. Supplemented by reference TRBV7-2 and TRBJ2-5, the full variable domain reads GAGVSQSPSNKVTEKGKDVELRCDPISGHTALYWYRQSLGQGLEFLIYFQGNSAPDKSGLPSDRFSAERTGGSVSTLTIQRTQQEDSAVYLCASRKDRGETQYFGPGTRLLVL.

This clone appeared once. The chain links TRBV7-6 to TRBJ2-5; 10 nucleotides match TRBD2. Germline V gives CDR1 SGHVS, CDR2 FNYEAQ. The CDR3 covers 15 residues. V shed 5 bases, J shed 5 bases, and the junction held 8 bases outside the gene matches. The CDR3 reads CASSARAGGGETQYF. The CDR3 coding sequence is TGTGCCAGCAGCGCCCGAGCGGGAGGGGGGGAGACCCAGTACTTC.

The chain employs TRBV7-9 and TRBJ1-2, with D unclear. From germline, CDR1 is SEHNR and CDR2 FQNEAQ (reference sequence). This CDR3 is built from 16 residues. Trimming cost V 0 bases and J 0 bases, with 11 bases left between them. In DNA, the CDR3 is TGTGCCAGCAGCTTAGCCCGCCCGGGAGCTAACTATGGCTACACCTTC. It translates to CASSLARPGANYGYTF.

The CDR3, as DNA: TGTGCCAGCAGTTGGGACAGGACCTATGGCTACACCTTC. Translated: CASSWDRTYGYTF. The genes are TRBV27 and TRBJ1-2; 8 nucleotides match TRBD1. V was clipped by 4 bases and J by 4 bases; unmatched bases: 2. The CDR3 runs 13 residues. CDR1 and CDR2 from the germline V gene are MNHEY and SMNVEV (reference sequence).

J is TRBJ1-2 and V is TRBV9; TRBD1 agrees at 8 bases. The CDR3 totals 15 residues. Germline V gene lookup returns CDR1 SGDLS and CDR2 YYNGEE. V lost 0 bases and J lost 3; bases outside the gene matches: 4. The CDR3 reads CASSVATGDHYGYTF. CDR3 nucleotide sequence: TGTGCCAGCAGCGTAGCGACAGGGGATCACTATGGCTACACCTTC.

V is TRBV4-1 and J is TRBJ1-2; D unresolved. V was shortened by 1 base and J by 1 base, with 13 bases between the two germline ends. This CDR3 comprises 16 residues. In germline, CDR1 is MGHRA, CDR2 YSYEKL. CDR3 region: CASSQVPQLINYGYTF. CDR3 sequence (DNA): TGCGCCAGCAGCCAAGTCCCACAGCTTATTAACTATGGCTACACCTTC.

The CDR3 region has the DNA TGCAGTGCTGACAGCGGCTACACCTTC. Translated: CSADSGYTF. This chain uses TRBV20-1 with TRBJ1-2; D might be TRBD1 (5 bases). Trimming shortened V by 5 bases and J by 8 bases, and 6 bases separated the two germline ends. This CDR3 is built from 9 residues. Germline CDR1 reads DFQATT; CDR2 reads SNEGSKA (reference sequence).

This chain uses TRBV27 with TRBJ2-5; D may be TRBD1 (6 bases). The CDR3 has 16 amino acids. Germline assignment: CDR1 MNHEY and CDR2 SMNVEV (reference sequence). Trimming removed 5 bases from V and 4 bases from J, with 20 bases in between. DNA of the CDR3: TGTGCCAGCAGTCCCCAGGGGCCCCAATTATCAGAGACCCAGTACTTC. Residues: CASSPQGPQLSETQYF.

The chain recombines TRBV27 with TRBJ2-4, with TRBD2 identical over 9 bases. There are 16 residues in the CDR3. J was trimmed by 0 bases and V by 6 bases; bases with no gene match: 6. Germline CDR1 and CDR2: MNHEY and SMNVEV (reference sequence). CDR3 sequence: CASRAAGGLAKNIQYF. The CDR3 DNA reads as TGTGCCAGCAGGGCGGCGGGGGGGCTAGCCAAAAACATTCAGTACTTC.

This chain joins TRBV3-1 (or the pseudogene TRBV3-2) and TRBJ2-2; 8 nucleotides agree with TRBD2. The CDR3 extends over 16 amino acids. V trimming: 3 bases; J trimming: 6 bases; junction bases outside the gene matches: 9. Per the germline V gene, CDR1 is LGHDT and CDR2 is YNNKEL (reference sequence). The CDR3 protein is CASSHLSGGASGELFF. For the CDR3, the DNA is TGTGCCAGCAGCCATCTCAGCGGGGGTGCGTCCGGGGAGCTGTTTTTT.

CDR3: CASSLRLAQETQYF. The CDR3 DNA is TGTGCCAGCAGCCTTCGACTAGCACAAGAGACCCAGTACTTC. The chain carries TRBV3-1 (or the pseudogene TRBV3-2) and TRBJ2-5, with 7 bases identical to TRBD2. Looked up from germline, CDR1 is LGHDT and CDR2 is YNNKEL (reference sequence). J was trimmed by 2 bases and V by 4 bases; bases with no gene match: 4. The CDR3 runs 14 residues.

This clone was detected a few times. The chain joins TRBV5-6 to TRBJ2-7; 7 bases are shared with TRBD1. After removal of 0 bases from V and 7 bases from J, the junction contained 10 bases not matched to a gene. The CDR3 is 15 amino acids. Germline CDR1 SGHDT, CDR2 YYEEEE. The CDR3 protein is CASSLVDREMREQYF. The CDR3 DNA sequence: TGTGCCAGCAGCTTGGTTGACAGGGAAATGAGGGAGCAGTACTTC.

CDR3 amino acids: CSVRMASYEQYF. The CDR3 DNA follows: TGCAGCGTTCGAATGGCCTCCTACGAGCAGTACTTC. The chain uses TRBV29-1 and TRBJ2-7; no definite D call. In germline, CDR1 is SQVTM, CDR2 ANQGSEA. Trimming took off 5 bases at V and 0 bases at J, with 8 bases between the two ends. The length of the CDR3 is 12 residues.

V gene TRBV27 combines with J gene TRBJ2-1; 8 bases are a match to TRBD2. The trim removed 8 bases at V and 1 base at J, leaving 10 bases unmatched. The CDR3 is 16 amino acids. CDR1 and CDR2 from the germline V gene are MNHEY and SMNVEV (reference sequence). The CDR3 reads CASLKREKSSYNEQFF. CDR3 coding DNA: TGTGCCAGCCTTAAGCGGGAGAAAAGTTCCTACAATGAGCAGTTCTTC.

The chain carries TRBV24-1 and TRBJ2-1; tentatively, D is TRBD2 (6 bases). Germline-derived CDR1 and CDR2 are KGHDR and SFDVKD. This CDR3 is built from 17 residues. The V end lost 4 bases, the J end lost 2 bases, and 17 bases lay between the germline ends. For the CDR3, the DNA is TGTGCCACCAGTGACCGGGGCCCCCGGGGGACCTACAATGAGCAGTTCTTC. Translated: CATSDRGPRGTYNEQFF.